This T cell receptor beta chain comes out of a study of blood T cells in healthy people across ages. General study findings and limits: TCR beta diversity, measured per million T cells, fell in a roughly linear way with age.

Comments on this clonotype: Its antigen is unknown.

A sample-barcoded 5' primer and a J-beta primer mix were used in a second PCR of about 7 to 12 cycles. Each cDNA was tagged by a template-switch adaptor containing 12 random nucleotides. TCRdb passed the 5' RACE reads through MiXCR, listing each CDR3 protein once. Altogether 1.8 million or so distinct CDR3 sequences are present, around 40% being singletons, with the ten largest covering roughly 23%. Each individual donor underwent a draw of approximately 10 milliliters of peripheral blood. The V end was cut by 5 bases, the J end by 6 bases, with 13 bases between. This CDR3 is built from 13 residues. Germline CDR1 is MGHDK and CDR2 is SYGVNS.

This receptor was obtained from a human donor in good health. The gene calls are TRBV25-1 and TRBJ1-2, with TRBD1 as a possible D gene (6 bases). The source material was blood. CDR3: CASSQQGVHGYTF. In nucleotides, the CDR3 is TGTGCCAGCAGTCAACAGGGCGTCCATGGCTACACCTTC.